This TCR beta chain is from a study of CD8+ T cells in alopecia areata. Overall study findings and caveats: Elevated clonality characterized lesional scalp relative to normal scalp, particularly in alopecia totalis/universalis.

As to this clone: The antigen is undetermined.

Trimming took off 0 bases at V and 1 base at J, with 10 bases between the two ends. CDR3 length equals 16 residues. From germline, CDR1 is SGHTA and CDR2 FQGTGA. Both peripheral blood and punch biopsies of lesional scalp skin were obtained from patients who had alopecia areata. In each case, RNA was isolated and then reverse transcribed into cDNA as the sequencing template. The data were produced by immunoSEQ multiplex PCR, yet TCRdb's version contains in-frame clones alone and is incomplete. Altogether about 110,000 clones are present, 50% to 60% being singletons, with the ten largest covering more than 20%.

V gene TRBV7-3 combines with J gene TRBJ2-1, with no clear D. This TCR derives from a human donor with alopecia areata. Specimen: NKG2D-low CD8+ T cells sorted from blood. CDR3 protein: CASSLTASESYNEQFF. As DNA, the CDR3 is TGTGCCAGCAGCTTAACGGCGAGTGAGTCCTACAATGAGCAGTTCTTC.